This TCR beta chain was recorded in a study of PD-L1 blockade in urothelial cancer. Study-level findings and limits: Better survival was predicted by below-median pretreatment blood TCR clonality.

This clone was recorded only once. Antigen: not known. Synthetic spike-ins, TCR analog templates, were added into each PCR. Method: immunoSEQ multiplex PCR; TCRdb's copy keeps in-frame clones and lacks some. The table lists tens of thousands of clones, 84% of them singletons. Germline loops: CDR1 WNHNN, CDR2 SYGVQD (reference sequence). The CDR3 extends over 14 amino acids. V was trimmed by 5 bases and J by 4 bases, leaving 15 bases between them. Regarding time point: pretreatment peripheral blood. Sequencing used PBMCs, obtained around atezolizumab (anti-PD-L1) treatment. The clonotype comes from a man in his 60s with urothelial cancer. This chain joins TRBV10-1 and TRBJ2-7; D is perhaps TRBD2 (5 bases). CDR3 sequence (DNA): TGCGCCAGCAGTTTGTCGGTCCGGGAATACGAGCAGTACTTC. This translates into CASSLSVREYEQYF.